These 26 T cell receptor beta chains share one sample of origin, sequenced in a study of blood T cell repertoires in COVID-19. Some clones are missing from TCRdb's copy, which holds only in-frame ones; the method was immunoSEQ multiplex PCR. The repertoire holds 25,000 to 40,000 clones, 88% seen once, with around 15% in the top ten. Sequences were obtained from peripheral blood. These receptors were obtained from a human donor with active COVID-19. The donor label of this sample is uncertain.

The chain employs TRBV7-2 and TRBJ2-3; TRBD1 aligns across 9 bases. With V trimmed by 1 base and J by 4 bases, 9 bases remained unmatched. Looked up from germline, CDR1 is SGHTA and CDR2 is FQGNSA. This CDR3 is built from 17 residues. CDR3 in amino acids: CASSLGGTGGVADTQYF. CDR3 sequence (DNA): TGTGCCAGCAGCTTAGGGGGAACAGGGGGCGTGGCAGATACGCAGTATTTT.

The rearrangement joins TRBV6-2 or TRBV6-3 to TRBJ1-1; maybe TRBD1 (6 bases). The germline CDR1 and CDR2 sequences are MNHEY and SVGEGT. The CDR3 has 15 residues. V dropped 4 bases and J dropped 1 base, with 13 bases sitting between them. This chain's CDR3 is CASSSPGEGNTEAFF. The CDR3 DNA sequence: TGTGCCAGCAGTTCACCAGGGGAGGGGAACACTGAAGCTTTCTTT.

The chain joins TRBV5-4 to TRBJ2-5; 9 nucleotides line up with TRBD1. Germline CDR1 is SGHNT and CDR2 is YYREEE (reference sequence). V shed 2 bases, J shed 3 bases, and the junction held 2 bases outside the gene matches. The CDR3 spans 14 residues. The CDR3 nucleotides read TGTGCCAGCAGCTTCGGGACAGGGAAAGAGACCCAGTACTTC. Encoded protein: CASSFGTGKETQYF.

The rearrangement links TRBV7-9 to TRBJ1-1, with D perhaps matching TRBD1 (6 bases). Germline V CDR1 and CDR2: SEHNR, FQNEAQ (reference sequence). The CDR3 spans 14 residues. The V end lost 5 bases, the J end lost 4 bases, and 14 bases lay between the germline ends. The CDR3 sequence is CASSPPGGGTEAFF. The CDR3 nucleotides are TGTGCCAGCAGCCCGCCGGGAGGGGGCACTGAAGCTTTCTTT.

The chain joins TRBV15 to TRBJ1-2, with D possibly being TRBD1 (6 bases). V lost 3 bases and J 6 bases, leaving 14 bases between the germline ends. The CDR3 has 14 amino acids. Per the germline V gene, CDR1 is LNHNV and CDR2 is YYDKDF (reference sequence). CDR3 bases: TGTGCCACCAGCAGTCTCCGGGACATGAATGGCTACACCTTC. Translating gives CATSSLRDMNGYTF.

The rearrangement links TRBV5-1 to TRBJ1-4; TRBD1 matches at 9 bases. The CDR3 is 16 residues long. Unmatched junction bases numbered 7, after V lost 0 bases and J lost 7 bases. From germline, CDR1 is SGHRS and CDR2 YFSETQ. The CDR3: CASSLAPQGAAEKLFF. The CDR3 DNA reads TGCGCCAGCAGCTTGGCCCCACAGGGGGCCGCTGAAAAACTGTTTTTT.

This clone was seen a handful of times. The V gene is TRBV5-4, the J gene TRBJ2-7, with D tentatively TRBD1 (6 bases). The V end lost 1 base, the J end lost 4 bases, and 21 bases lay between the germline ends. The CDR3 runs to 17 residues. The V gene's germline CDR1 is SGHNT and CDR2 YYREEE (reference sequence). The CDR3 DNA reads as TGTGCCAGCAGCTTGTGGGCTTCACAGAAGGGGGATTACGAGCAGTACTTC. Residues: CASSLWASQKGDYEQYF.

The chain combines TRBV9 with TRBJ1-3; D not resolved. This CDR3 is built from 15 residues. Trimming took off 0 bases at V and 0 bases at J, with 7 bases between the two ends. Germline lookup yields CDR1 SGDLS and CDR2 YYNGEE. CDR3 nucleotides: TGTGCCAGCAGCGTAGTGGGCAGCTCTGGAAACACCATATATTTT. It codes for CASSVVGSSGNTIYF. Drawing the rest from reference TRBV9 and TRBJ1-3, the complete variable domain is DSGVTQTPKHLITATGQRVTLRCSPRSGDLSVYWYQQSLDQGLQFLIQYYNGEERAKGNILERFSAQQFPDLHSELNLSSLELGDSALYFCASSVVGSSGNTIYFGEGSWLTVV.

The chain uses TRBV18 and TRBJ2-1, with D hard to call. V shed 4 bases and J shed 0 bases, with 10 bases lying between them. Germline V CDR1 and CDR2: KGHSH, LQKENI. CDR3 length: 15 amino acids. The DNA of the CDR3 is TGTGCCAGCTCACGAGATACCTTCTCCTACAATGAGCAGTTCTTC. Its translation is CASSRDTFSYNEQFF.

The chain couples TRBV4-2 to TRBJ2-7; 10 bases agree with TRBD1. The CDR3 consists of 16 residues. The V and J ends lost 1 base and 3 bases, in that order; junction bases with no gene match: 6. Germline V CDR1 and CDR2: LGHNA, YNFKEQ. CDR3: CASSQGLTGGYYEQYF. Written as DNA, the CDR3 is TGTGCCAGCAGCCAAGGCCTGACAGGGGGCTACTACGAGCAGTACTTC.

This clone showed up just a few times. The chain couples TRBV7-9 to TRBJ1-6; D is perhaps TRBD1 (5 bases). The CDR3 is 16 residues long. CDR1 SEHNR and CDR2 FQNEAQ come from the germline V gene (reference sequence). V lost 2 bases to trimming and J lost 5 bases, with 13 bases between them. The CDR3 spells CASSLSPTVDNSPLHF. CDR3 in DNA: TGTGCCAGCAGCTTATCCCCGACAGTGGATAATTCACCCCTCCACTTT.

This clone has just one count. The chain couples TRBV7-2 to TRBJ2-1; 8 bases are shared with TRBD2. V lost 4 bases, J lost 8 bases, and 7 bases stayed unmatched. There are 14 residues in the CDR3. Germline V gives CDR1 SGHTA, CDR2 FQGNSA. This CDR3 reads CASSSAGAFYEQFF. DNA of the CDR3: TGTGCCAGCAGCTCAGCGGGGGCGTTCTATGAGCAGTTCTTC.

The rearrangement links TRBV6-4 to TRBJ2-2, with 7 bases aligning to TRBD1. The CDR3 consists of 17 residues. Germline V gene data show CDR1 as MRHNA and CDR2 as SNTAGT. J lost 7 bases, V lost 2 bases, and 13 bases had no gene match. CDR3: CASSDRLNRGMGGELFF. As DNA, the CDR3 is TGTGCCAGCAGTGACCGTCTCAACAGGGGCATGGGCGGGGAGCTGTTTTTT.

The V call is TRBV18, the J call TRBJ2-7, with D possibly TRBD2 on 5 matching bases. Germline V lookup: CDR1 KGHSH, CDR2 LQKENI. The CDR3 is 13 residues long. Trimming cost V 3 bases and J 6 bases, with 12 bases left between them. As DNA, the CDR3 is TGTGCCAGCTCACCCTCTAGCTTACTCGAGCAGTACTTC. Translation gives CASSPSSLLEQYF.

The chain is built from TRBV11-2 and TRBJ2-3, with 9 bases fitting TRBD2. The CDR3 length is 16 residues. CDR1 is SGHAT, CDR2 FQNNGV, per germline. Unmatched junction bases numbered 8, after V lost 2 bases and J lost 5 bases. CDR3 nucleotides: TGTGCCAGCAGCTTAAGGACTAGCGTGGGGGGAGATACGCAGTATTTT. Translating gives CASSLRTSVGGDTQYF.

The chain has TRBV6-5 and TRBJ2-7; the match to TRBD1 covers 7 bases. Germline V lookup: CDR1 MNHEY, CDR2 SVGAGI. V gave up 7 bases and J gave up 7 bases; unmatched junction bases: 16. This CDR3 is 15 amino acids long. CDR3: CASKPYYEAGGEQYF. The CDR3 region has the DNA TGTGCCAGCAAACCCTATTACGAGGCAGGGGGAGAGCAGTACTTC.

The chain carries TRBV19 and TRBJ2-1, with a possible D match to TRBD2 (5 bases). The germline V and J ends were trimmed by 0 bases and 0 bases, with 9 bases remaining between them. Germline lookup yields CDR1 LNHDA and CDR2 SQIVND (reference sequence). The CDR3 contains 16 residues. CDR3 sequence reads: CASSIESGSSYNEQFF. As DNA, the CDR3 is TGTGCCAGTAGTATAGAGAGCGGCAGCTCCTACAATGAGCAGTTCTTC.

The chain is built from TRBV9 and TRBJ2-7; D is ambiguous. The CDR3 extends over 14 amino acids. Germline V gives CDR1 SGDLS, CDR2 YYNGEE. V was trimmed by 0 bases and J by 5 bases, leaving 12 bases between them. The DNA of the CDR3 is TGTGCCAGCAGCGTAGCGGCAGGTTTGGACGAGCAGTACTTC. The encoded protein is CASSVAAGLDEQYF.

This clone is a singleton in its sample. The V call is TRBV19, the J call TRBJ1-1; tentatively, D is TRBD1 (6 bases). The germline CDR1 and CDR2 sequences are LNHDA and SQIVND (reference sequence). This CDR3 has 12 amino acids. Trimming pared 7 bases from V and 6 bases from J, leaving 12 bases between. CDR3 region: CASTAGTSEAFF. CDR3 bases: TGTGCCAGTACGGCAGGGACATCTGAAGCTTTCTTT.

This chain connects TRBV7-9 to TRBJ1-1, with a weak D call TRBD1 (5 bases). Per the germline V gene, CDR1 is SEHNR and CDR2 is FQNEAQ (reference sequence). V was shortened by 5 bases and J by 5 bases, with 30 bases between the two germline ends. The CDR3 runs 19 residues. CDR3 sequence reads: CASSGRNPTLAGVQTEAFF. The CDR3 nucleotides are TGTGCCAGCAGCGGACGAAACCCCACTCTTGCGGGGGTTCAGACTGAAGCTTTCTTT.

This chain joins TRBV5-1 and TRBJ1-2, with a weak D call TRBD1 (5 bases). The CDR3 covers 16 residues. Germline loops: CDR1 SGHRS, CDR2 YFSETQ. Trimming removed 4 bases at V and 1 base at J, with 17 bases between. This CDR3 is CASSLTSGKINYGYTF. The CDR3 region has the DNA TGCGCCAGCAGCCTGACTTCAGGGAAAATTAACTATGGCTACACCTTC.

The genes are TRBV7-2 and TRBJ2-1; TRBD1 aligns across 7 bases. With 5 bases clipped from V and 0 bases from J, the junction kept 16 bases outside the gene matches. Germline assignment: CDR1 SGHTA and CDR2 FQGNSA. The CDR3 contains 19 residues. In nucleotides, the CDR3 is TGTGCCAGCAGCCCACAGACAGGGAGCGCCCTTGGCTCCTACAATGAGCAGTTCTTC. This sequence encodes CASSPQTGSALGSYNEQFF.

The V and J genes are TRBV7-6 and TRBJ2-5; D is possibly TRBD2 (5 bases). Germline-derived CDR1 and CDR2 are SGHVS and FNYEAQ. V lost 1 base and J 2 bases, leaving 11 bases between the germline ends. The CDR3 length is 15 residues. This chain's CDR3 is CASSLDGIPQETQYF. As DNA, the CDR3 is TGTGCCAGCAGCTTAGACGGGATACCTCAAGAGACCCAGTACTTC.

The rearrangement joins TRBV5-8 to TRBJ2-5, with 12 bases identical to TRBD2. V was pared by 0 bases and J by 4 bases, with 10 bases of the junction left unmatched. There are 18 residues in the CDR3. Per the germline V gene, CDR1 is SGHTS and CDR2 is YDEGEE. CDR3 loop: CASSLGNLAGGLGETQYF. The CDR3 DNA reads as TGTGCCAGCAGCTTGGGGAACCTAGCGGGGGGGCTTGGAGAGACCCAGTACTTC.

This chain connects TRBV7-2 to TRBJ1-2, with 7 bases matching TRBD1. Trimming removed 2 bases from V and 3 bases from J; junction bases left unmatched: 9. There are 16 residues in the CDR3. The germline V gene has CDR1 SGHTA and CDR2 FQGNSA. CDR3 sequence: CASSLQTGISHYGYTF. The CDR3 region has the DNA TGTGCCAGCAGCTTACAGACAGGGATAAGTCACTATGGCTACACCTTC.

This chain joins TRBV5-6 and TRBJ2-2; tentatively, D is TRBD2 (5 bases). The CDR3 extends over 13 amino acids. The V end was cut by 5 bases, the J end by 4 bases, with 9 bases between. Germline loops: CDR1 SGHDT, CDR2 YYEEEE. CDR3 bases: TGTGCCAGCAGGAGTCGGGGCACCGGGGAGCTGTTTTTT. Translating gives CASRSRGTGELFF. The entire variable domain, with the rest obtained from reference TRBV5-6 and TRBJ2-2, is as follows: DAGVTQSPTHLIKTRGQQVTLRCSPKSGHDTVSWYQQALGQGPQFIFQYYEEEERQRGNFPDRFSGHQFPNYSSELNVNALLLGDSALYLCASRSRGTGELFFGEGSRLTVL.